A single sample gave rise to the 19 T cell receptor beta chains below, sequenced in a study of T cells after yellow fever vaccination. TCRdb re-called the 5' RACE reads through MiXCR, storing one row per CDR3 protein. The table records 300,000 to 350,000 distinct CDR3 sequences, approximately 3.9% of them present only once. The specimen comprised PBMCs, sampled 5 days after the yellow fever booster vaccination. Receptors were obtained from a man between 18 and 35 years old who received the YFV17D yellow fever vaccine.

There are a few counts of this clonotype. J is TRBJ1-1 and V is TRBV25-1; D unclear. This CDR3 spans 16 amino acids. Germline-derived CDR1 and CDR2 are MGHDK and SYGVNS. The germline V and J ends were trimmed by 6 bases and 0 bases, with 17 bases remaining between them. CDR3 amino acids: CASRAPLGLMNTEAFF. The CDR3 DNA sequence: TGTGCCAGCAGGGCCCCTCTGGGCCTCATGAACACTGAAGCTTTCTTT.

This sequence joins TRBV7-2 and TRBJ1-5, with D perhaps TRBD1 (5 bases). Germline assignment: CDR1 SGHTA and CDR2 FQGNSA. There are 16 residues in the CDR3. The V end lost 1 base, the J end lost 3 bases, and 13 bases lay between the germline ends. The CDR3 DNA is TGTGCCAGCAGCTTAGTCGCAGGGATGAACAATCAGCCCCAGCATTTT. Protein sequence: CASSLVAGMNNQPQHF.

The chain couples TRBV2 to TRBJ1-5, with 7 bases fitting TRBD1. From germline, CDR1 is SNHLY and CDR2 FYNNEI. V trimming: 4 bases; J trimming: 7 bases; junction bases outside the gene matches: 7. The CDR3 has 14 residues. Here the CDR3 reads CASSGLTGEQPQHF. In nucleotides, the CDR3 is TGTGCCAGCAGTGGACTTACAGGGGAACAGCCCCAGCATTTT.

A note on this clonotype: A read error may produce the germline difference seen at one junction end. The chain employs TRBV20-1 and TRBJ2-5, with TRBD2 matching 8 bases. Germline CDR1 and CDR2: DFQATT and SNEGSKA (reference sequence). The CDR3 length is 14 residues. The CDR3 region has the DNA TGCAGTGCAAGAGCGGGGGACCCCTCGGAGACCCAGTACTTC. Translated, it gives CSARAGDPSETQYF.

This clonotype was observed a handful of times. The V gene is TRBV4-1, the J gene TRBJ1-1; D is unresolved. The CDR3 sequence is 14 residues long. Germline V lookup: CDR1 MGHRA, CDR2 YSYEKL. The V end was cut by 0 bases, the J end by 0 bases, with 5 bases between. CDR3 DNA sequence: TGCGCCAGCAGCCAAGATCAGATGAACACTGAAGCTTTCTTT. Its translation: CASSQDQMNTEAFF.

This clonotype was detected only a few times. The gene calls are TRBV7-3 and TRBJ2-3, with 7 bases aligning to TRBD2. Germline V gene sequence: CDR1 SGHTA, CDR2 FQGTGA. With V trimmed by 5 bases and J by 6 bases, 5 bases remained unmatched. This CDR3 has 13 residues. The CDR3 region is CASSAGEGDTQYF. DNA of the CDR3: TGTGCCAGCAGCGCGGGGGAAGGGGATACGCAGTATTTT.

This clonotype was picked up a small number of times. This chain joins TRBV5-1 and TRBJ2-5; the match to TRBD2 covers 8 bases. With 8 bases clipped from V and 5 bases from J, the junction kept 20 bases outside the gene matches. The CDR3 consists of 17 residues. CDR1 is SGHRS and CDR2 is YFSETQ in the germline V gene. The CDR3 DNA sequence: TGCGCCAGTCACCATGGGGCTAGCGGGCCCCGTCGGGAGACCCAGTACTTC. Its translation is CASHHGASGPRRETQYF.

The V and J genes are TRBV20-1 and TRBJ2-7, with a possible D match to TRBD2 (6 bases). The germline V and J ends were trimmed by 3 bases and 6 bases, with 21 bases remaining between them. The germline gives CDR1 DFQATT, CDR2 SNEGSKA (reference sequence). This CDR3 has 15 amino acids. The CDR3 loop is CSARALAWGPSEQYF. Here the CDR3 DNA reads TGCAGTGCTAGGGCCCTAGCGTGGGGCCCCAGCGAGCAGTACTTC.

The chain is built from TRBV6-1 and TRBJ2-7; D perhaps matches TRBD2 (6 bases). CDR1 is MNHNS and CDR2 is SASEGT in the germline V gene. This CDR3 spans 16 amino acids. Trimming left V 0 bases short and J 2 bases short, with 14 bases between. CDR3 sequence reads: CASSEATSTRAYEQYV. The CDR3 nucleotides read TGTGCCAGCAGTGAAGCGACGTCGACTAGGGCCTACGAGCAGTACGTC.

This clonotype was found many times. The gene calls are TRBV7-2 and TRBJ1-5; D is ambiguous. Trimming shortened V by 4 bases and J by 4 bases, and 11 bases separated the two germline ends. The CDR3 sequence is 14 residues long. Germline V lookup: CDR1 SGHTA, CDR2 FQGNSA. For the CDR3, the DNA is TGTGCCAGCAGCTCCACGGGCCCAAATCAGCCCCAGCATTTT. Residues: CASSSTGPNQPQHF.

The chain couples TRBV6-1 to TRBJ2-1; tentative D call: TRBD2 (5 bases). Germline CDR1 MNHNS, CDR2 SASEGT. The V and J ends lost 0 bases and 0 bases respectively, with 9 bases between them. The CDR3 covers 16 residues. The CDR3: CASSEARGSSYNEQFF. The CDR3 bases are TGTGCCAGCAGTGAAGCACGGGGAAGCTCCTACAATGAGCAGTTCTTC.

This clonotype came up a few times. The CDR3 sequence: CASSSLTSSYEQYF. The CDR3 DNA sequence: TGTGCCAGCAGTTCCCTGACTAGCAGCTACGAGCAGTACTTC. The V and J genes are TRBV12-3 or TRBV12-4 and TRBJ2-7; 7 positions agree with TRBD2. This CDR3 comprises 14 residues. The V gene end was trimmed by 4 bases and the J gene end by 3 bases; junction bases not matched to a gene: 6.

This clonotype was picked up a small number of times. The rearrangement joins TRBV10-3 to TRBJ2-7; 15 bases are shared with TRBD2. V lost 4 bases and J lost 2; bases outside the gene matches: 0. Germline V lookup: CDR1 ENHRY, CDR2 SYGVKD. The CDR3 has 15 amino acids. For the CDR3, the DNA is TGTGCCATCAGTGGGACTAGCGGGGGGGCCTACGAGCAGTACTTC. Its translation: CAISGTSGGAYEQYF.

There are a few counts of this clonotype. V gene TRBV4-2 combines with J gene TRBJ2-7; D might be TRBD2 (7 bases). The germline gives CDR1 LGHNA, CDR2 YNFKEQ. The ends were cut back, 0 bases at V and 0 bases at J, with 15 bases in the middle. The CDR3 covers 17 residues. The CDR3 reads CASSQEGGGPSSYEQYF. The DNA for the CDR3 is TGTGCCAGCAGCCAAGAAGGCGGGGGCCCGAGCTCCTACGAGCAGTACTTC.

As regards this clonotype: Mismatch with germline at one junction end may stem from a read error. The chain couples TRBV7-9 to TRBJ2-2, with TRBD1 as a possible D gene (6 bases). The germline CDR1 and CDR2 sequences are SEHNR and FQNEAQ (reference sequence). The CDR3 consists of 17 residues. CDR3 in DNA: TGTGCCAGCAGCTTAGTCGGCAGGGGTCCTAACACCGGGGAGCTGTTTTTC. Protein product: CASSLVGRGPNTGELFF. Complete variable domain (other parts from reference TRBV7-9 and TRBJ2-2): DTGVSQNPRHKITKRGQNVTFRCDPISEHNRLYWYRQTLGQGPEFLTYFQNEAQLEKSRLLSDRFSAERPKGSFSTLEIQRTEQGDSAMYLCASSLVGRGPNTGELFFGEGSRLTVL.

This clonotype has more than one count but fewer than ten. The chain joins TRBV24-1 to TRBJ1-4; D gene ambiguous. In germline, CDR1 is KGHDR, CDR2 SFDVKD. The CDR3 has 9 amino acids. CDR3 DNA: TGTGCAACTAATGAAAAACTGTTTTTT. This translates into CATNEKLFF.

The chain is built from TRBV20-1 and TRBJ1-3, with D possibly matching TRBD1 (5 bases). CDR1 and CDR2 (germline): DFQATT, SNEGSKA (reference sequence). The CDR3 is 16 residues long. V lost 0 bases and J lost 1, with 13 bases in between. The CDR3, as DNA: TGCAGTGCTAGAGATCAACGGGCAGGGTCTGGAAACACCATATATTTT. Its protein is CSARDQRAGSGNTIYF.

This clonotype was detected only a few times. The chain carries TRBV5-4 and TRBJ2-5; 7 bases align to TRBD2. CDR1 is SGHNT and CDR2 is YYREEE in the germline V gene (reference sequence). The CDR3 covers 14 residues. J was trimmed by 5 bases and V by 3 bases; bases with no gene match: 7. The CDR3 bases are TGTGCCAGCAGCTCTTGGGGGGGGAGGGAGACCCAGTACTTC. Its protein is CASSSWGGRETQYF.

This clonotype occurred a few times. The V call is TRBV11-3, the J call TRBJ2-5; TRBD2 agrees at 7 bases. V dropped 5 bases and J dropped 5; count of bases not matched to a gene: 8. Germline V gene sequence: CDR1 SGHNT, CDR2 YENEEA. This CDR3 is built from 14 residues. The chain's CDR3 is CASSDSGDEETQYF. The CDR3 DNA sequence: TGTGCCAGCAGCGACAGCGGGGACGAGGAGACCCAGTACTTC. Based on the CDR3 plus reference TRBV11-3 and TRBJ2-5, the full variable domain is EAGVVQSPRYKIIEKKQPVAFWCNPISGHNTLYWYLQNLGQGPELLIRYENEEAVDDSQLPKDRFSAERLKGVDSTLKIQPAELGDSAVYLCASSDSGDEETQYFGPGTRLLVL.